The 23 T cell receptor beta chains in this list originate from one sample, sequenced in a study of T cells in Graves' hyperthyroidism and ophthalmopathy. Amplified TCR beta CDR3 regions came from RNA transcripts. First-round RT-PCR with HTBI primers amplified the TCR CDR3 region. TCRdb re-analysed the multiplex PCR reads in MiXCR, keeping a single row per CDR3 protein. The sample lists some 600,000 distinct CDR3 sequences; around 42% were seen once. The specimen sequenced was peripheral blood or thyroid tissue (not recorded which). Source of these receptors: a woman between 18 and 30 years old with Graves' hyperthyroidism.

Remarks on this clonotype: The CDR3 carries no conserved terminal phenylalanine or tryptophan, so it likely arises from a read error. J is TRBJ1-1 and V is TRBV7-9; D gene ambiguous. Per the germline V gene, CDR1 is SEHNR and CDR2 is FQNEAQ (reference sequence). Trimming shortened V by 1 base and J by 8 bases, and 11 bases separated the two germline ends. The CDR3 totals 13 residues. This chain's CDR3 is CASSLGPGLEAFL. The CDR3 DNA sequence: TGTGCCAGCAGCTTAGGGCCAGGACTAGAAGCTTTCCTT.

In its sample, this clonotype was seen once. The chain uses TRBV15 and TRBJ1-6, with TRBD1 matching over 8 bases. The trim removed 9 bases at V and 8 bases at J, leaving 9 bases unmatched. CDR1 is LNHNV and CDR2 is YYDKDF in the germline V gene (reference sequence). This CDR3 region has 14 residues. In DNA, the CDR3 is TGTGCCACAGCCCGACAGGGGATGGATTCACCCCTCCACTTT. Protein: CATARQGMDSPLHF.

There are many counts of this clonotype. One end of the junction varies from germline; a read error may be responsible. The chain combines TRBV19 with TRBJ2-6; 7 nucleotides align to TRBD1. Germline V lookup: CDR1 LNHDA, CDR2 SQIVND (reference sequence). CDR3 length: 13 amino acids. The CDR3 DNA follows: TGTGCCAGTAGTGTCACAGGGGTCAACGTCCTGACTTTC. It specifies CASSVTGVNVLTF.

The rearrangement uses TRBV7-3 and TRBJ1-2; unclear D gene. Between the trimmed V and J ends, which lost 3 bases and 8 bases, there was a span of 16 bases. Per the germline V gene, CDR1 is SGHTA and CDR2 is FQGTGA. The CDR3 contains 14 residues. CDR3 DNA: TGTGCCAGCAGCTTCCGAAAAGTGGATAAAGGCTACACCTTC. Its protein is CASSFRKVDKGYTF.

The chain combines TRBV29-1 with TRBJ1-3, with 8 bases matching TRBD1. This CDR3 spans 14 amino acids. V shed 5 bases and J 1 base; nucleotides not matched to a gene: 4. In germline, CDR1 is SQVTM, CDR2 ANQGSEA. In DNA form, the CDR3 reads TGCAGCGTTCACGGGACAGGTTCTGGAAACACCATATATTTT. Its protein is CSVHGTGSGNTIYF. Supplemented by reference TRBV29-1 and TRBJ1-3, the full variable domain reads SAVISQKPSRDICQRGTSLTIQCQVDSQVTMMFWYRQQPGQSLTLIATANQGSEATYESGFVIDKFPISRPNLTFSTLTVSNMSPEDSSIYLCSVHGTGSGNTIYFGEGSWLTVV.

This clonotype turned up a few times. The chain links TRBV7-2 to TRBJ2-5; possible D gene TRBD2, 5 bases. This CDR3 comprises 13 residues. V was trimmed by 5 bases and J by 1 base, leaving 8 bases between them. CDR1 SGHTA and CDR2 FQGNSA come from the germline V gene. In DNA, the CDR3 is TGTGCCAGCAGCCCGGACTTCCAAGAGACCCAGTACTTC. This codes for CASSPDFQETQYF.

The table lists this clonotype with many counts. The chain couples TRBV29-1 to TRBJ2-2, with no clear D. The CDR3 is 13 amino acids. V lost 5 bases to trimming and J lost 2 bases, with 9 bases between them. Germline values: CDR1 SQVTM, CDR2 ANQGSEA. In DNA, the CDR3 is TGCAGCGTTTGGACCTCAAACACCGGGGAGCTGTTTTTT. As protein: CSVWTSNTGELFF.

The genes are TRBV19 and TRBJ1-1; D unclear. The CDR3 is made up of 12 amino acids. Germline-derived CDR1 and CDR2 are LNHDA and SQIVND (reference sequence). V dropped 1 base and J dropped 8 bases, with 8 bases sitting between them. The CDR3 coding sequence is TGTGCCAGTAGTATAGTTGGGTCCGAAGCTTTCTTT. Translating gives CASSIVGSEAFF.

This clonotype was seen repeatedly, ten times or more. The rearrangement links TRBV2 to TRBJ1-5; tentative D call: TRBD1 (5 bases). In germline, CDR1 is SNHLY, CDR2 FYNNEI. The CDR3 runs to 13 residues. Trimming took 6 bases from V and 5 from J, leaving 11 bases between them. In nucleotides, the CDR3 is TGTGCCAGCAGGAAAAGGGGAGATCAGCCCCAGCATTTT. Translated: CASRKRGDQPQHF.

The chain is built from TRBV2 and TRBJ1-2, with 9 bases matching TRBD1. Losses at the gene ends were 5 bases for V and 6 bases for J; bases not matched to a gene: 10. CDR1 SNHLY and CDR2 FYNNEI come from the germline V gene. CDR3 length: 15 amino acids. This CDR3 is CASSYRRTGVNGYTF. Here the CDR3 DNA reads TGTGCCAGCAGTTACCGGAGGACAGGGGTCAATGGCTACACCTTC.

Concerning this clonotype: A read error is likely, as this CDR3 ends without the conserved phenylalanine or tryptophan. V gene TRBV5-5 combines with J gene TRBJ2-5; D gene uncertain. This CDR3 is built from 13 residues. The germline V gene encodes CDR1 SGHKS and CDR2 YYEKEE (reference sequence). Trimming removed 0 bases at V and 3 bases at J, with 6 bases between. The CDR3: CASSLGGKETQYL. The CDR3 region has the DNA TGTGCCAGCAGCTTGGGTGGTAAAGAGACCCAGTACCTC.

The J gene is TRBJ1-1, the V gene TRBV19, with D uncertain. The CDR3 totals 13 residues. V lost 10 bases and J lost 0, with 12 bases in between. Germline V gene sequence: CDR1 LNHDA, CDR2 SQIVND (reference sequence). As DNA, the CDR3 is TGTGCCACTGTTAAGACCCTGAACACTGAAGCTTTCTTT. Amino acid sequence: CATVKTLNTEAFF. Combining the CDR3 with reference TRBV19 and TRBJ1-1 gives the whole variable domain DGGITQSPKYLFRKEGQNVTLSCEQNLNHDAMYWYRQDPGQGLRLIYYSQIVNDFQKGDIAEGYSVSREKKESFPLTVTSAQKNPTAFYLCATVKTLNTEAFFGQGTRLTVV.

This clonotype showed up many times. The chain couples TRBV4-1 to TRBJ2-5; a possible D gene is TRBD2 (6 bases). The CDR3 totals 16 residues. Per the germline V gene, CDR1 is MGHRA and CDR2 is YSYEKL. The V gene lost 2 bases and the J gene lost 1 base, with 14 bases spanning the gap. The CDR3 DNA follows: TGCGCCAGCAGCCAAACAAGGGCGCGGGGCCAAGAGACCCAGTACTTC. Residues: CASSQTRARGQETQYF.

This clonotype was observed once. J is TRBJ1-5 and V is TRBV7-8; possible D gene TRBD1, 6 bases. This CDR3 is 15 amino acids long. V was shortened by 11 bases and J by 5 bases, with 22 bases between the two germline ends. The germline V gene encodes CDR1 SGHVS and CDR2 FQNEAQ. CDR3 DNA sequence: TGTGCCTGCAACTTACTACAGGGCGGCTATCAGCCCCAGCATTTT. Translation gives CACNLLQGGYQPQHF.

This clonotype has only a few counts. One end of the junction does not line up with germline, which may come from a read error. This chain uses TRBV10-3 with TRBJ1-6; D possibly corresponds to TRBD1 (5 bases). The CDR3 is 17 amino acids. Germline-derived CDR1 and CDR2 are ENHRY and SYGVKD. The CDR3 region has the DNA TGTGCCAGCAGTTACTTAGTCGGGGGACGGAATAATTCACCCCTCCACTTT. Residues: CASSYLVGGRNNSPLHF.

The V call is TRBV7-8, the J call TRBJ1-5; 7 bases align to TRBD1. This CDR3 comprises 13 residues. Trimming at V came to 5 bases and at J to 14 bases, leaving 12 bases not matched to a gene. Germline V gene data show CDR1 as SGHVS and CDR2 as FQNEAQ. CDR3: CASSRGQADYEHF. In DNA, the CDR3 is TGTGCCAGCAGCCGCGGACAGGCGGACTACGAGCATTTT.

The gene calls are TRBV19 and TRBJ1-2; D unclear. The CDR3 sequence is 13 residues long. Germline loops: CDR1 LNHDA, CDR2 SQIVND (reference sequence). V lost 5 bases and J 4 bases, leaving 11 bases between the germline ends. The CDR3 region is CASSSAASYGYTF. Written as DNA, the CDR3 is TGTGCCAGTAGTTCCGCAGCGAGCTATGGCTACACCTTC.

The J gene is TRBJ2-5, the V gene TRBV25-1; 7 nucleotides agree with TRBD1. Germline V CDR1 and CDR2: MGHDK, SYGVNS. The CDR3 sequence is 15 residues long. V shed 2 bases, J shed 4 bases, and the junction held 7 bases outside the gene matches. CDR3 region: CASSEVETGTETQYF. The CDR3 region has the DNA TGTGCCAGCAGTGAAGTCGAGACAGGGACAGAGACCCAGTACTTC.

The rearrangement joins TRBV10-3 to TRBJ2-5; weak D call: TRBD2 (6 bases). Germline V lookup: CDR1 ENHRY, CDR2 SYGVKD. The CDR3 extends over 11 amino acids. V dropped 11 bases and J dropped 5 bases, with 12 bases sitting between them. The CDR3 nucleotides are TGTGCCGCCGGCCGGGGGGAGACCCAGTACTTC. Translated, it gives CAAGRGETQYF.

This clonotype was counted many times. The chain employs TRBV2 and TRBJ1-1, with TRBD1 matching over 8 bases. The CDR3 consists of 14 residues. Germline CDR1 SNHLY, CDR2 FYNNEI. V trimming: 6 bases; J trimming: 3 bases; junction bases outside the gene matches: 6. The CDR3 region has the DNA TGTGCCAGCAGCTTGGACAGGGAGGACACTGAAGCTTTCTTT. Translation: CASSLDREDTEAFF.

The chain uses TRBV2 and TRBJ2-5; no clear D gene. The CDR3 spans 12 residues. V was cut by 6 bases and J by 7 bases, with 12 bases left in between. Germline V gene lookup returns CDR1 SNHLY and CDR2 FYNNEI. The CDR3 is CASSQGHGTQYF. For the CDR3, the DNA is TGTGCCAGCAGCCAAGGCCATGGGACCCAGTACTTC.

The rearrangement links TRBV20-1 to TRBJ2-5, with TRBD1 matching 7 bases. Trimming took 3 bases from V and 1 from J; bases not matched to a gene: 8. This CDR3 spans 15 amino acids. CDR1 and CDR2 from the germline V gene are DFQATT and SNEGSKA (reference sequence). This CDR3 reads CSARDNRGPQETQYF. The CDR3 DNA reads TGCAGTGCTAGGGACAACAGGGGCCCCCAAGAGACCCAGTACTTC.

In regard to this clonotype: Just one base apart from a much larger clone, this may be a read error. The CDR3 protein is CASSPLSDQPQHF. CDR3 nucleotides: TGTGCCAGCAGCCCCCTATCCGATCAGCCCCAGCATTTT. This chain connects TRBV7-9 to TRBJ1-5, with D hard to call. V dropped 5 bases and J dropped 5 bases, with 10 bases sitting between them. There are 13 residues in the CDR3. The germline CDR1 and CDR2 sequences are SEHNR and FQNEAQ (reference sequence).